This passage covers 16 T cell receptor beta chains from one sample sequenced in a study of blood T cell repertoires in COVID-19. Produced via immunoSEQ multiplex PCR; TCRdb's table is partial and in-frame only. The table shows 70,000 or so clones, with roughly nine tenths occurring only once. The source material was peripheral blood. All receptors come from a human donor in a cohort sampled during active COVID-19.

CDR3 residues: CASSVASREHTGELFF. The CDR3 DNA sequence: TGTGCCAGCAGCGTAGCTTCGCGGGAGCACACCGGGGAGCTGTTTTTT. The chain uses TRBV9 and TRBJ2-2; 7 bases map to TRBD2. V lost 0 bases to trimming and J lost 3 bases; unmatched junction nucleotides: 5. Germline V gene sequence: CDR1 SGDLS, CDR2 YYNGEE. The length of the CDR3 is 16 residues.

The chain couples TRBV2 to TRBJ2-5; D is possibly TRBD2 (7 bases). The CDR3 runs to 16 residues. Per the germline V gene, CDR1 is SNHLY and CDR2 is FYNNEI. The V end was cut by 1 base, the J end by 5 bases, with 17 bases between. In DNA form, the CDR3 reads TGTGCCAGCAGTGAAGACGGGGGGCTCCCTAATGAGACCCAGTACTTC. It is translated as CASSEDGGLPNETQYF.

The chain combines TRBV2 with TRBJ2-5, with D possibly matching TRBD2 (6 bases). The germline V gene has CDR1 SNHLY and CDR2 FYNNEI. The CDR3 is made up of 14 amino acids. Trimming removed 8 bases at V and 4 bases at J, with 17 bases between. The CDR3 spells CASLGSRGRETQYF. The CDR3 region has the DNA TGTGCCAGCCTAGGATCGCGGGGTCGAGAGACCCAGTACTTC.

The chain employs TRBV9 and TRBJ1-1, with D tentatively TRBD1 (6 bases). The CDR3 length is 15 residues. Looked up from germline, CDR1 is SGDLS and CDR2 is YYNGEE. V dropped 4 bases and J dropped 4 bases, with 17 bases sitting between them. CDR3 sequence reads: CASSPKVGDTTEAFF. In DNA form, the CDR3 reads TGTGCCAGCAGCCCAAAGGTAGGGGACACCACTGAAGCTTTCTTT.

The rearrangement joins TRBV19 to TRBJ2-3; 14 bases agree with TRBD2. Germline V gene lookup returns CDR1 LNHDA and CDR2 SQIVND (reference sequence). V gave up 6 bases and J gave up 3 bases; unmatched junction bases: 11. This CDR3 comprises 18 residues. CDR3 region: CASRGPGLAGVGTDTQYF. The CDR3 coding sequence is TGTGCCAGTAGAGGACCGGGACTAGCGGGAGTCGGGACAGATACGCAGTATTTT.

This chain joins TRBV18 and TRBJ2-1; TRBD2 matches at 9 bases. Germline CDR1 and CDR2: KGHSH and LQKENI. The CDR3 sequence is 16 residues long. V shed 5 bases, J shed 0 bases, and the junction held 5 bases outside the gene matches. The CDR3 DNA reads TGTGCCAGCTCAGACGCGGGGGGGGTCTCCTACAATGAGCAGTTCTTC. This gives the protein CASSDAGGVSYNEQFF.

The V and J genes are TRBV9 and TRBJ2-7, with a weak D call TRBD1 (6 bases). The germline CDR1 and CDR2 sequences are SGDLS and YYNGEE. Trimming pared 4 bases from V and 6 bases from J, leaving 8 bases between. The CDR3 has 11 amino acids. The CDR3 protein is CASSQGTEQYF. The DNA of the CDR3 is TGTGCCAGCAGCCAGGGGACCGAGCAGTACTTC.

V gene TRBV4-1 combines with J gene TRBJ2-5, with TRBD2 matching over 9 bases. Trimming took 1 base from V and 4 from J; bases not matched to a gene: 10. The CDR3 contains 17 residues. CDR1 MGHRA and CDR2 YSYEKL come from the germline V gene. CDR3 DNA sequence: TGCGCCAGCAGCCAAGGGAACCTAGCGGGACAGAGAGAGACCCAGTACTTC. As protein: CASSQGNLAGQRETQYF.

This sequence joins TRBV3-1 (or the pseudogene TRBV3-2) and TRBJ2-1; D is uncertain. V lost 4 bases to trimming and J lost 9 bases, with 10 bases between them. Germline V gene sequence: CDR1 LGHDT, CDR2 YNNKEL (reference sequence). This CDR3 is built from 12 residues. CDR3 in DNA: TGTGCCAGCAGCCGAGGCGTGGGTGAGCAGTTCTTC. The encoded protein is CASSRGVGEQFF.

This clone appeared once. CDR3: CASSPGQRKGQYF. As DNA, the CDR3 is TGTGCCAGCAGCCCGGGACAAAGGAAAGGGCAGTACTTC. This chain joins TRBV27 and TRBJ2-7; D possibly corresponds to TRBD1 (6 bases). The CDR3 is 13 residues long. The germline V gene encodes CDR1 MNHEY and CDR2 SMNVEV (reference sequence). V was trimmed by 6 bases and J by 9 bases, leaving 18 bases between them.

The chain carries TRBV9 and TRBJ2-3; D may be TRBD1 (6 bases). Looked up from germline, CDR1 is SGDLS and CDR2 is YYNGEE. CDR3 length: 14 residues. V was pared by 3 bases and J by 6 bases, with 14 bases between. The CDR3 region is CASSDRVIADTQYF. In nucleotides, the CDR3 is TGTGCCAGCAGCGACAGGGTTATAGCGGATACGCAGTATTTT.

J is TRBJ1-2 and V is TRBV3-1 (or the pseudogene TRBV3-2); TRBD1 aligns across 8 bases. The CDR3 spans 15 residues. Germline V lookup: CDR1 LGHDT, CDR2 YNNKEL (reference sequence). V shed 0 bases, J shed 4 bases, and the junction held 4 bases outside the gene matches. CDR3 amino acids: CASSQDSGGRYGYTF. In DNA, the CDR3 is TGTGCCAGCAGCCAAGATTCAGGGGGCCGCTATGGCTACACCTTC.

The chain recombines TRBV15 with TRBJ2-1, with TRBD2 matching over 9 bases. From germline, CDR1 is LNHNV and CDR2 YYDKDF (reference sequence). The trim removed 2 bases at V and 2 bases at J, leaving 7 bases unmatched. This CDR3 has 17 residues. CDR3 residues: CATSRFSGSGAYNEQFF. The CDR3 nucleotides are TGTGCCACCAGCAGATTTAGCGGGAGCGGGGCCTACAATGAGCAGTTCTTC.

The chain is built from TRBV6-4 and TRBJ1-4, with D possibly being TRBD1 (5 bases). Germline assignment: CDR1 MRHNA and CDR2 SNTAGT. The germline V and J ends were trimmed by 7 bases and 2 bases, with 23 bases remaining between them. The CDR3 has 18 residues. In DNA, the CDR3 is TGTGCCAGCAAAAAGGGGTTGGCCCTTTTCGGCACTAATGAAAAACTGTTTTTT. This translates into CASKKGLALFGTNEKLFF.

V gene TRBV21-1 combines with J gene TRBJ2-7; no check of the table's D call, TRBD2, against the DNA was made. TRBV21-1 is a listed pseudogene. CDR3 length: 15 residues. The CDR3 DNA reads TGTGCCAGCAGCAAAATCCAGGCACTAGCCGACGACGTGGACTTC. Translating gives CASSKIQALADDVDF.

The rearrangement joins TRBV5-6 to TRBJ2-7, with D unclear. V dropped 4 bases and J dropped 0 bases, with 14 bases sitting between them. Germline assignment: CDR1 SGHDT and CDR2 YYEEEE. The CDR3 covers 15 residues. CDR3 sequence (DNA): TGTGCCAGCAGCCATGGGCTGCAGGCCTCCTACGAGCAGTACTTC. Translation: CASSHGLQASYEQYF.